The next 31 T cell receptor beta chains were all read from a single sample in a study of blood T cell repertoires in COVID-19. Clones were read by immunoSEQ multiplex PCR, and TCRdb kept only the in-frame ones, dropping some. The repertoire holds about 240,000 clones, with 82% as singletons. Sequencing was done on a sample of peripheral blood. The receptor set was obtained from a woman aged 60-75 years with active or convalescent COVID-19.

V usage is TRBV4-3 and J usage is TRBJ2-7, with TRBD1 matching 9 bases. Germline assignment: CDR1 LGHNA and CDR2 YSLEER. CDR3 length: 16 amino acids. V lost 1 base and J lost 4; bases outside the gene matches: 8. CDR3 nucleotides: TGCGCCAGCAGCCAAGTAACACAGGGGGCAGGTTACGAGCAGTACTTC. As protein: CASSQVTQGAGYEQYF.

The chain combines TRBV30 with TRBJ2-5; TRBD2 might be the D (7 bases). Per the germline V gene, CDR1 is GTSNPN and CDR2 is SVGIG (reference sequence). Trimming removed 3 bases from V and 4 bases from J, with 12 bases in between. The CDR3 sequence is 13 residues long. CDR3 residues: CAWSRGAGETQYF. In DNA form, the CDR3 reads TGTGCCTGGAGCCGGGGGGCAGGAGAGACCCAGTACTTC.

The DNA of the CDR3 is TGCGCCAGCAGCCAGGGACAGGGTGAGGAGACCCAGTACTTC. Translation gives CASSQGQGEETQYF. The chain uses TRBV4-3 and TRBJ2-5, with TRBD1 matching 9 bases. V shed 3 bases, J shed 5 bases, and the junction held 4 bases outside the gene matches. Germline V gene data show CDR1 as LGHNA and CDR2 as YSLEER. CDR3 size: 14 residues.

The chain combines TRBV18 with TRBJ2-1; D might be TRBD1 (6 bases). CDR3 size: 18 residues. The germline gives CDR1 KGHSH, CDR2 LQKENI. Trimming took off 3 bases at V and 4 bases at J, with 22 bases between the two ends. The CDR3 loop is CASSPISGWTAFYNEQFF. The CDR3 nucleotides are TGTGCCAGCTCACCTATCTCCGGGTGGACAGCGTTTTACAATGAGCAGTTCTTC.

This clone was seen more than once but under ten times. The V call is TRBV5-1, the J call TRBJ1-1, with D possibly TRBD1 on 5 matching bases. CDR1 and CDR2 from the germline V gene are SGHRS and YFSETQ. The CDR3 spans 15 residues. V was clipped by 0 bases and J by 1 base, with 10 bases between them. CDR3 nucleotide sequence: TGCGCCAGCAGCTTGGAATACAGGAGGAACACTGAAGCTTTCTTT. Translating it yields CASSLEYRRNTEAFF.

The gene calls are TRBV5-1 and TRBJ2-3, with 7 nucleotides matching TRBD2. Per germline, CDR1 SGHRS and CDR2 YFSETQ. There are 18 residues in the CDR3. V trimming: 0 bases; J trimming: 0 bases; junction bases outside the gene matches: 10. The CDR3 nucleotides are TGCGCCAGCAGCTTGGTTCGCCCCCTAGCGGATAGCACAGATACGCAGTATTTT. Its translation: CASSLVRPLADSTDTQYF.

The rearrangement joins TRBV18 to TRBJ2-7; 7 bases align to TRBD1. Trimming removed 0 bases from V and 4 bases from J; junction bases left unmatched: 6. Looked up from germline, CDR1 is KGHSH and CDR2 is LQKENI. The CDR3 length is 15 residues. This chain's CDR3 is CASSPPARTGYEQYF. The CDR3 coding sequence is TGTGCCAGCTCACCACCGGCTAGGACAGGATACGAGCAGTACTTC.

This chain links TRBV18 with TRBJ1-2; 9 bases fit TRBD1. This CDR3 has 16 amino acids. The germline gives CDR1 KGHSH, CDR2 LQKENI. V gave up 3 bases and J gave up 4 bases; unmatched junction bases: 9. The chain's CDR3 is CASSPRPGQGSYGYTF. The CDR3 nucleotides are TGTGCCAGCTCACCCAGACCGGGACAGGGTTCCTATGGCTACACCTTC.

This clone appeared many times. The same CDR3 also results from other DNA sequences found in this sample. The chain has TRBV9 and TRBJ2-7; 8 bases are a match to TRBD1. The CDR3 runs 13 residues. Trimming cost V 5 bases and J 4 bases; bases outside gene matches: 5. Germline CDR1 SGDLS, CDR2 YYNGEE. CDR3 region: CASSGQGAYEQYF. CDR3 bases: TGTGCCAGCAGTGGACAGGGCGCTTACGAGCAGTACTTC.

The chain is built from TRBV10-1 and TRBJ2-5; D is unresolved. The J call may not be correct, given that the DNA end is closer to TRBJ2-7. This CDR3 is built from 14 residues. The V gene's germline CDR1 is WNHNN and CDR2 SYGVQD (reference sequence). The CDR3 loop reads CASSESGRSYEQYF. In DNA form, the CDR3 reads TGCGCCAGCAGTGAGTCGGGCCGCTCCTACGAGCAGTACTTC.

The V call is TRBV5-8, the J call TRBJ1-1; 11 bases fit TRBD1. The junction had 9 bases not matched to a gene; V was cut back by 2 bases and J by 12 bases. This CDR3 is 14 amino acids long. Germline CDR1 reads SGHTS; CDR2 reads YDEGEE. The CDR3 DNA sequence: TGTGCCAGCAGCTTAAGGACAGGGGGCAGGAGGTCTTTCTTT. Translating it yields CASSLRTGGRRSFF.

The V call is TRBV4-1, the J call TRBJ2-3, with D hard to call. This CDR3 comprises 16 residues. V was cut by 4 bases and J by 0 bases, with 14 bases left in between. Germline V CDR1 and CDR2: MGHRA, YSYEKL. The CDR3 region is CASSPATTRSTDTQYF. The CDR3 DNA follows: TGCGCCAGCAGCCCGGCGACCACCAGGAGCACAGATACGCAGTATTTT.

The V call is TRBV30, the J call TRBJ1-2; 10 nucleotides align to TRBD1. Trimming cost V 5 bases and J 8 bases; bases outside gene matches: 17. Germline V gene lookup returns CDR1 GTSNPN and CDR2 SVGIG (reference sequence). The CDR3 length is 16 residues. In DNA, the CDR3 is TGTGCCTGGCAGTTCCGGGACAGGGGATGGGGCCAAGGCTACACCTTC. Protein sequence: CAWQFRDRGWGQGYTF.

The V call is TRBV6-6, the J call TRBJ2-7; D may be TRBD2 (6 bases). The CDR3 sequence is 14 residues long. The V gene lost 0 bases and the J gene lost 5 bases, with 11 bases spanning the gap. In germline, CDR1 is MNHNY, CDR2 SVGAGI (reference sequence). CDR3 protein: CASSYSVGGDEQYF. The CDR3 coding sequence is TGTGCCAGCAGTTACTCGGTGGGGGGTGACGAGCAGTACTTC.

The rearrangement joins TRBV19 to TRBJ1-1; TRBD1 aligns across 11 bases. CDR1 LNHDA and CDR2 SQIVND come from the germline V gene (reference sequence). The CDR3 consists of 16 residues. After removal of 5 bases from V and 2 bases from J, the junction contained 7 bases not matched to a gene. CDR3 sequence: CASSPRDRGGNTEAFF. The CDR3 nucleotides are TGTGCCAGTAGTCCCCGGGACAGGGGGGGTAACACTGAAGCTTTCTTT.

This clone turned up a few times. This chain joins TRBV25-1 and TRBJ1-4, with D possibly TRBD1 on 6 matching bases. Per germline, CDR1 MGHDK and CDR2 SYGVNS. This CDR3 has 16 amino acids. V lost 3 bases and J lost 3, with 14 bases in between. Here the CDR3 reads CASSDPNRASNEKLFF. As DNA, the CDR3 is TGTGCCAGCAGTGACCCAAACAGGGCTTCTAATGAAAAACTGTTTTTT.

The chain combines TRBV29-1 with TRBJ1-1; 9 bases line up with TRBD1. Germline assignment: CDR1 SQVTM and CDR2 ANQGSEA. The CDR3 spans 13 residues. V was pared by 3 bases and J by 11 bases, with 10 bases of the junction left unmatched. The CDR3 region has the DNA TGCAGCGTTGAGGGGACGGGACAGGGTAACGCTTTCTTT. Translation gives CSVEGTGQGNAFF.

This chain links TRBV18 with TRBJ2-1; D is possibly TRBD2 (7 bases). The germline V and J ends were trimmed by 3 bases and 4 bases, with 13 bases remaining between them. The germline V gene encodes CDR1 KGHSH and CDR2 LQKENI. The CDR3 has 15 residues. CDR3 residues: CASSPKGGGYNEQFF. The CDR3 DNA sequence: TGTGCCAGCTCACCCAAGGGGGGGGGTTACAATGAGCAGTTCTTC.

The table lists this clone with a few counts. This chain uses TRBV3-1 (or the pseudogene TRBV3-2) with TRBJ1-2; 9 bases line up with TRBD1. V shed 1 base and J 4 bases; nucleotides not matched to a gene: 7. The CDR3 consists of 16 residues. The germline CDR1 and CDR2 sequences are LGHDT and YNNKEL (reference sequence). The CDR3 sequence is CASSQGTGAFSYGYTF. The CDR3 DNA follows: TGTGCCAGCAGCCAAGGGACAGGGGCTTTTAGCTATGGCTACACCTTC.

This clone was recorded once. The rearrangement uses TRBV14 and TRBJ1-2; unclear D gene. The CDR3 sequence is 13 residues long. CDR1 and CDR2 from the germline V gene are SGHDN and FVKESK. V was clipped by 5 bases and J by 6 bases, with 13 bases between them. The CDR3 loop reads CASSTDWEDGYTF. CDR3 nucleotides: TGTGCCAGCAGCACCGACTGGGAGGATGGCTACACCTTC. Looking up the rest from reference TRBV14 and TRBJ1-2 gives the full variable domain: EAGVTQFPSHSVIEKGQTVTLRCDPISGHDNLYWYRRVMGKEIKFLLHFVKESKQDESGMPNNRFLAERTGGTYSTLKVQPAELEDSGVYFCASSTDWEDGYTFGSGTRLTVV.

CDR3 residues: CASSRNIQETQYF. The CDR3 DNA reads TGTGCCAGTTCTAGGAACATTCAAGAGACCCAGTACTTC. This chain joins TRBV19 and TRBJ2-5; the D is unclear. With 8 bases removed from V and 2 bases from J, the gap between germline ends came to 12 bases. The CDR3 has 13 residues. Germline lookup yields CDR1 LNHDA and CDR2 SQIVND (reference sequence). The entire variable domain, with the rest obtained from reference TRBV19 and TRBJ2-5, is as follows: DGGITQSPKYLFRKEGQNVTLSCEQNLNHDAMYWYRQDPGQGLRLIYYSQIVNDFQKGDIAEGYSVSREKKESFPLTVTSAQKNPTAFYLCASSRNIQETQYFGPGTRLLVL.

This clone was found a few times. V and J are TRBV14 and TRBJ2-5; TRBD2 matches at 7 bases. V was pared by 1 base and J by 8 bases, with 7 bases of the junction left unmatched. The CDR3 is 14 amino acids. Germline V gene data show CDR1 as SGHDN and CDR2 as FVKESK. CDR3 amino acids: CASSQGGAGATQYF. The CDR3 DNA sequence: TGTGCCAGCAGCCAAGGAGGTGCGGGAGCCACCCAGTACTTC.

The V gene is TRBV7-2, the J gene TRBJ2-1, with TRBD1 as a possible D gene (6 bases). Germline V gene lookup returns CDR1 SGHTA and CDR2 FQGNSA. V was shortened by 3 bases and J by 6 bases, with 12 bases between the two germline ends. This CDR3 is 14 amino acids long. CDR3 loop: CASSLQDRVNEQFF. The CDR3 bases are TGTGCCAGCAGCTTGCAGGACAGAGTCAATGAGCAGTTCTTC.

This clone was found once. The genes are TRBV7-6 and TRBJ1-6, with D maybe TRBD1 (6 bases). The ends were cut back, 1 base at V and 7 bases at J, with 14 bases in the middle. Germline-derived CDR1 and CDR2 are SGHVS and FNYEAQ. CDR3 length: 16 residues. The CDR3 coding sequence is TGTGCCAGCAGCTTAGTCGCCGGGACACCGAATTCACCCCTCCACTTT. Its protein is CASSLVAGTPNSPLHF.

The chain couples TRBV6-5 to TRBJ1-2, with D perhaps matching TRBD1 (5 bases). This CDR3 region has 15 residues. The V end lost 2 bases, the J end lost 0 bases, and 10 bases lay between the germline ends. In germline, CDR1 is MNHEY, CDR2 SVGAGI. The CDR3, as DNA: TGTGCCAGCAGTTACGGGGGGGGAACTAACTATGGCTACACCTTC. Translation gives CASSYGGGTNYGYTF.

This clone was detected only once. The V call is TRBV9, the J call TRBJ2-7; 7 bases agree with TRBD2. V was clipped by 3 bases and J by 0 bases; unmatched bases: 3. Germline V gene lookup returns CDR1 SGDLS and CDR2 YYNGEE. This CDR3 comprises 14 residues. The DNA of the CDR3 is TGTGCCAGCAGCGGCCGGGGGGACTCCTACGAGCAGTACTTC. As protein: CASSGRGDSYEQYF.

The J gene is TRBJ1-4, the V gene TRBV7-2, with 10 bases that match TRBD1. Unmatched junction bases numbered 4, after V lost 5 bases and J lost 7 bases. CDR3 length: 14 residues. Per germline, CDR1 SGHTA and CDR2 FQGNSA. DNA for the CDR3: TGTGCCAGCAGCCCGGACAGGGGGGGTGAAAAACTGTTTTTT. Its translation is CASSPDRGGEKLFF.

The genes are TRBV27 and TRBJ2-7, with TRBD2 matching over 9 bases. The CDR3 covers 14 residues. V lost 4 bases to trimming and J lost 6 bases; unmatched junction nucleotides: 7. Germline-derived CDR1 and CDR2 are MNHEY and SMNVEV (reference sequence). CDR3 nucleotides: TGTGCCAGCAGTTCGGGACTAGCTTCTGCCGAGCAGTACTTC. It encodes CASSSGLASAEQYF.

This chain links TRBV29-1 with TRBJ1-3; 8 bases are shared with TRBD1. This CDR3 comprises 16 residues. Germline V gene lookup returns CDR1 SQVTM and CDR2 ANQGSEA. J gave up 0 bases and V 1 base, and 5 bases lay outside the gene matches. The CDR3 is CSVEGGTGRSGNTIYF. The CDR3 DNA sequence: TGCAGCGTTGAAGGTGGGACAGGTCGCTCTGGAAACACCATATATTTT.

This clone was detected only a few times. The V call is TRBV7-9, the J call TRBJ1-2, with TRBD1 identical over 7 bases. The CDR3 length is 13 residues. CDR1 is SEHNR, CDR2 FQNEAQ, per germline (reference sequence). J lost 4 bases, V lost 8 bases, and 7 bases had no gene match. CDR3: CASGDSLSYGYTF. The CDR3 nucleotides are TGTGCCAGCGGGGACAGCCTTAGCTATGGCTACACCTTC.

The chain carries TRBV5-6 and TRBJ2-3; tentative D call: TRBD1 (5 bases). CDR1 and CDR2 from the germline V gene are SGHDT and YYEEEE. Trimming stripped 4 bases from V and 5 bases from J, with 8 bases between. This CDR3 has 12 amino acids. This chain's CDR3 is CASSLGQDTQYF. CDR3 DNA sequence: TGTGCCAGCAGCCTTGGACAAGATACGCAGTATTTT. Based on the CDR3 plus reference TRBV5-6 and TRBJ2-3, the full variable domain is DAGVTQSPTHLIKTRGQQVTLRCSPKSGHDTVSWYQQALGQGPQFIFQYYEEEERQRGNFPDRFSGHQFPNYSSELNVNALLLGDSALYLCASSLGQDTQYFGPGTRLTVL.